This T cell receptor (beta chain) was sequenced in a study of CD4 T cells in relation to SARS-CoV-2 and coronaviruses. Unexposed donor CD4+ T cells date from 2011-2018, before the COVID-19 pandemic. The cells were cultured for roughly 11 days before CD4+ T cells were isolated. Concerning this clone: Its antigen remains unknown.

Repertoires were generated with immunoSEQ multiplex PCR, while TCRdb's copy carries only in-frame clones and drops some. The sample has roughly 20,000 clones; around 80% are singletons. CDR1 and CDR2 (germline): KGHSH, LQKENI. V lost 3 bases, J lost 4 bases, and 13 bases lay in between. The length of the CDR3 is 14 residues. This sequence joins TRBV18 and TRBJ2-7, with a tentative D call TRBD2 (5 bases). The sequence was obtained from a human donor in good health. Sequencing was done on a sample of CD4+ T cells from PBMCs, cultured in vitro. The CDR3 protein is CASSPGAPAYEQYF. The CDR3 nucleotides read TGTGCCAGCTCACCGGGAGCGCCCGCTTACGAGCAGTACTTC.